This TCR beta chain stems from a study of T cells after yellow fever vaccination. The ends were cut back, 4 bases at V and 7 bases at J, with 19 bases in the middle. The V gene's germline CDR1 is LGHDT and CDR2 YNNKEL (reference sequence). CDR3 size: 15 residues. The TCR cDNA carried a universal primer site and UMIs from 5'RACE template switching. TCRdb reprocessed the 5' RACE reads via MiXCR and lists one record per CDR3 protein. The sample lists a few hundred thousand distinct CDR3 sequences, around 3.9% occurring once. Study observations and caveats: One caveat is that FACS-sorted repertoires could contain abundant clonotypes contaminating from the bulk population.

Turning to this clonotype: Its target is unknown.

The chain joins TRBV3-1 to TRBJ1-2; D may be TRBD1 (5 bases). This specimen was PBMCs, taken 5 days after the yellow fever booster vaccination. The source is a man aged 18 to 35 who received the YFV17D yellow fever vaccine. CDR3 nucleotides: TGTGCCAGCAGCCCCCGGGGACCGGGGGAGAGTGGCTACACCTTC. Protein product: CASSPRGPGESGYTF. Looking up the rest from reference TRBV3-1 and TRBJ1-2 gives the full variable domain: DTAVSQTPKYLVTQMGNDKSIKCEQNLGHDTMYWYKQDSKKFLKIMFSYNNKELIINETVPNRFSPKSPDKAHLNLHINSLELGDSAVYFCASSPRGPGESGYTFGSGTRLTVV.